The clone carrying this T cell receptor (beta chain) was recorded many times. Its antigen remains unidentified. These data belong to a study of neurological immune-mediated disorders. CDR1 and CDR2 (germline): KGHSH, LQKENI. This CDR3 has 13 residues. V was shortened by 5 bases and J by 0 bases, with 7 bases between the two germline ends. Source material was 2 million unsorted PBMCs, stored at -80 °C in RNAlater. 5'RACE with 10-nucleotide random UMIs produced the cDNA. TCRdb processed the 5' RACE reads anew with MiXCR; each CDR3 protein has one entry. The data contain about 59,000 distinct CDR3 sequences, 12% of them singletons. Whole-study findings and limits: The absence of any CDR3 amino acid sequence shared by expanded clones across subjects suggests that repertoires were private in all groups.

This chain uses TRBV18 with TRBJ1-1; no definite D call. The clonotype was recovered from a woman aged 55-70 years with HTLV-1-associated myelopathy (HAM/TSP). Material for sequencing was PBMCs. The CDR3 region has the DNA TGTGCCAGCTCAACCGACGTGAACACTGAAGCTTTCTTT. This codes for CASSTDVNTEAFF.